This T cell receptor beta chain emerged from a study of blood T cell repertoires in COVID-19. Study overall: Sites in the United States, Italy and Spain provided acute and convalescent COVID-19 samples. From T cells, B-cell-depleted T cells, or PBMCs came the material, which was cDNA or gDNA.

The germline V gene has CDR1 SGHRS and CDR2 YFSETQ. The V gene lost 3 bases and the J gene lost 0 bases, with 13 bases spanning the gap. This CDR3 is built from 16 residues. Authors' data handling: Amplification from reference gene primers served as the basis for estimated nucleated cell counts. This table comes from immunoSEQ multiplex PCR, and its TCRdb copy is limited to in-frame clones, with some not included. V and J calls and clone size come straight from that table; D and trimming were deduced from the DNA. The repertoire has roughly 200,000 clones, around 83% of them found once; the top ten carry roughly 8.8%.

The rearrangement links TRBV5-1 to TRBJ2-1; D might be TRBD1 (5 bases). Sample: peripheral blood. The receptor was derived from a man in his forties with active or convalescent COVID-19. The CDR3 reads CASSSDIPSSYNEQFF. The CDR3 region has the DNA TGCGCCAGCAGCTCGGACATCCCGAGCTCCTACAATGAGCAGTTCTTC.